This record looks at one TCR beta chain sequence and its context. Its antigen is still unknown. These data belong to a study of CXCR3-negative and CXCR3-positive naive CD8 T cells. Whole-study findings and limits: CXCR3-positive naive cells had TRB CDR3s that were more hydrophobic than CXCR3-negative naive cells had.

Germline CDR1 LGHDT, CDR2 YNNKEL (reference sequence). The CDR3 totals 14 residues. With UMI labels, 5' RACE was used to prepare the TRB cDNA libraries. TCRdb reworked the 5' RACE reads into one entry per CDR3 protein, no DNA. The listing contains 120,000 to 150,000 distinct CDR3 sequences. The receptor comes from a human donor in good health. Some clones in this sample may be carry-over from other donors' samples. The rearrangement joins TRBV3-1 to TRBJ2-1; the D call from TCRdb, TRBD1, cannot be confirmed without DNA. What was sequenced was naive CXCR3+ CD8+ T cells from blood. Specified subset: CD45RO-CCR7+CD27+CD95- naive CD8+ T cells expressing CXCR3 (TNR3+). Here the CDR3 reads CASSQDAYRGEQFF.